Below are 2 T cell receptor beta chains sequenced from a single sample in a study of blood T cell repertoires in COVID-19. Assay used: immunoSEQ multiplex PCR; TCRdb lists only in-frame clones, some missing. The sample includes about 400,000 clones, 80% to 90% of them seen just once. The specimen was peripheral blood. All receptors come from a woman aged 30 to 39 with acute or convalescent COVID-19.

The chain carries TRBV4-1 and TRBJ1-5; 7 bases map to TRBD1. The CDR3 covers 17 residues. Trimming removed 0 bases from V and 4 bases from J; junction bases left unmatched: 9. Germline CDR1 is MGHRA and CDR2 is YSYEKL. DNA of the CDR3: TGCGCCAGCAGCCAAGATCGATCGAGGGGGCTGAATCAGCCCCAGCATTTT. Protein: CASSQDRSRGLNQPQHF.

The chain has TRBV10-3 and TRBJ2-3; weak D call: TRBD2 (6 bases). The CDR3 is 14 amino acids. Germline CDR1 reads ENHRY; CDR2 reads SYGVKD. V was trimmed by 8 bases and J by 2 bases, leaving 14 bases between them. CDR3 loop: CAIRVGGVTDTQYF. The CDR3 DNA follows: TGTGCCATCCGAGTGGGGGGAGTCACAGATACGCAGTATTTT.